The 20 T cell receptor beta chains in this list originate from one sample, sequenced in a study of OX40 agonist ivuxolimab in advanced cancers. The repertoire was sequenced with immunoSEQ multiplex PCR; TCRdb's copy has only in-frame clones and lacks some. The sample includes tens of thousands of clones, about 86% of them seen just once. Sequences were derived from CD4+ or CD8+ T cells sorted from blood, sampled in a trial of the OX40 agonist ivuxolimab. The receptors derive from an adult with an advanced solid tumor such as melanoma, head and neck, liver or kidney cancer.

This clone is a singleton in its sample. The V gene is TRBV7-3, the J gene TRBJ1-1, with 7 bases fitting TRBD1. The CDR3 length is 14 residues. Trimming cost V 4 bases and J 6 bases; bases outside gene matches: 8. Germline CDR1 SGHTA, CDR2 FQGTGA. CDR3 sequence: CASSSQGGLAEAFF. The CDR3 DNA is TGTGCCAGCAGCTCCCAGGGGGGCTTGGCTGAAGCTTTCTTT.

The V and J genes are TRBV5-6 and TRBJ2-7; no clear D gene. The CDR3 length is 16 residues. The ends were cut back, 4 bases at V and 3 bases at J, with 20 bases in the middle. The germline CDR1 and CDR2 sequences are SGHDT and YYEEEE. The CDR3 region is CASSARWEEINYEQYF. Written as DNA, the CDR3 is TGTGCCAGCAGCGCCCGTTGGGAAGAAATAAACTACGAGCAGTACTTC.

For the CDR3, the DNA is TGTGCCAGCAGTTACTCGGTAGGGGACACTGAAGCTTTCTTT. It encodes CASSYSVGDTEAFF. The gene calls are TRBV6-5 and TRBJ1-1, with a possible D match to TRBD1 (5 bases). Germline CDR1 and CDR2: MNHEY and SVGAGI. V was cut by 0 bases and J by 3 bases, with 8 bases left in between. This CDR3 has 14 residues.

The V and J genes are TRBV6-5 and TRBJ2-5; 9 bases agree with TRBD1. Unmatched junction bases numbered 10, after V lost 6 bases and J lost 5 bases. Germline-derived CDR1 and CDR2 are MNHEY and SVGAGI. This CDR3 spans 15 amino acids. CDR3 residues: CASSLLDRGEETQYF. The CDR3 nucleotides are TGTGCCAGCAGCCTATTGGACAGGGGAGAGGAGACCCAGTACTTC.

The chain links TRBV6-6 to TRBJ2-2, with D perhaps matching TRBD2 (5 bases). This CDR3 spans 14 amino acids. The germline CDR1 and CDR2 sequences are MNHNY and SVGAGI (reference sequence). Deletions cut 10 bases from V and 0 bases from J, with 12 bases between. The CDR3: CATLDGTNTGELFF. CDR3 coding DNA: TGTGCCACCCTCGACGGGACGAACACCGGGGAGCTGTTTTTT.

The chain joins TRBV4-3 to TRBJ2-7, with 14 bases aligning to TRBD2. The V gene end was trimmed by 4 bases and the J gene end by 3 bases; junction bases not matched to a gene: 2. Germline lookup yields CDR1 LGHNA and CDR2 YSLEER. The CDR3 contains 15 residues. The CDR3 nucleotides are TGCGCCAGCAGCCCTGGGACTAGCGGGAGCTACGAGCAGTACTTC. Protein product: CASSPGTSGSYEQYF.

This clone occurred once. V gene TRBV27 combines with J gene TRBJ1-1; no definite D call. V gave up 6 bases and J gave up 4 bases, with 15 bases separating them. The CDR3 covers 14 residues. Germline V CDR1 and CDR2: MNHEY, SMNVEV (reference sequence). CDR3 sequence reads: CASSRGGRTTEAFF. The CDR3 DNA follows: TGTGCCAGCAGCCGGGGAGGGAGGACCACTGAAGCTTTCTTT.

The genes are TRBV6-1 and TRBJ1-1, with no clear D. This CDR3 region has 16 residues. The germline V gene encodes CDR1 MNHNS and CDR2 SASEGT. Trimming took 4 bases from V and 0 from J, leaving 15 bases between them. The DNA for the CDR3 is TGTGCCAGCAGTGGATTTTCGGGCTTCATGAACACTGAAGCTTTCTTT. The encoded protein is CASSGFSGFMNTEAFF.

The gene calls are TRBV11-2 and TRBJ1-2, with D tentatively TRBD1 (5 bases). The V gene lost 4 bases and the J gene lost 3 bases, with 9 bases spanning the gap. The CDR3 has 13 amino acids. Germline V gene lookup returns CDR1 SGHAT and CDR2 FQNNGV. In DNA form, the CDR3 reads TGTGCCAGCAGCTGGGGGGATTACTATGGCTACACCTTC. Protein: CASSWGDYYGYTF.

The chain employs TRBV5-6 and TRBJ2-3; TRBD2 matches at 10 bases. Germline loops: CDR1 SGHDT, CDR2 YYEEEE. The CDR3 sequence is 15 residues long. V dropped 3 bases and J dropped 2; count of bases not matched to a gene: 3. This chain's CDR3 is CASSSGLANTDTQYF. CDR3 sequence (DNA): TGTGCCAGCAGCTCGGGACTAGCGAACACAGATACGCAGTATTTT.

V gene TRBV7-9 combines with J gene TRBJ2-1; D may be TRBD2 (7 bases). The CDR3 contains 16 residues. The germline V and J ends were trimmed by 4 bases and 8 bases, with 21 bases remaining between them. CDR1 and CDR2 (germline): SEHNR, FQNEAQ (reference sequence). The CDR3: CASSWGGQTAADEQFF. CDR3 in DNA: TGTGCCAGCAGCTGGGGGGGCCAGACGGCAGCGGATGAGCAGTTCTTC. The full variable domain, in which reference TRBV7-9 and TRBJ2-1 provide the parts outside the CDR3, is DTGVSQNPRHKITKRGQNVTFRCDPISEHNRLYWYRQTLGQGPEFLTYFQNEAQLEKSRLLSDRFSAERPKGSFSTLEIQRTEQGDSAMYLCASSWGGQTAADEQFFGPGTRLTVL.

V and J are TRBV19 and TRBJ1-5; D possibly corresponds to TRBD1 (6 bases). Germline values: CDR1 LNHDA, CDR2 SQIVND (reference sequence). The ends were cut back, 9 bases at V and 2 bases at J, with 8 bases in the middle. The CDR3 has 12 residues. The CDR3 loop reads CASNRGNQPQHF. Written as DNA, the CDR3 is TGTGCCAGCAACAGGGGCAATCAGCCCCAGCATTTT. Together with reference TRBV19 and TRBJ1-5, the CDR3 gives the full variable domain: DGGITQSPKYLFRKEGQNVTLSCEQNLNHDAMYWYRQDPGQGLRLIYYSQIVNDFQKGDIAEGYSVSREKKESFPLTVTSAQKNPTAFYLCASNRGNQPQHFGDGTRLSIL.

CDR3 sequence (DNA): TGTGCCAGCAGCGCCCATCCTGGGACTAGCGGGAGGGTCGGAGCTGGGGAGCTGTTTTTT. This encodes CASSAHPGTSGRVGAGELFF. The chain couples TRBV11-3 to TRBJ2-2, with TRBD2 matching over 16 bases. V shed 5 bases and J 8 bases; nucleotides not matched to a gene: 17. The CDR3 covers 20 residues. CDR1 is SGHNT and CDR2 is YENEEA in the germline V gene.

The CDR3 reads CASTGAGGPNEKLFF. CDR3 nucleotide sequence: TGCGCCAGCACGGGTGCCGGGGGTCCCAATGAAAAACTGTTTTTT. The chain recombines TRBV5-1 with TRBJ1-4; maybe TRBD1 (5 bases). V dropped 6 bases and J dropped 5 bases, with 17 bases sitting between them. The CDR3 is 15 residues long. Germline assignment: CDR1 SGHRS and CDR2 YFSETQ.

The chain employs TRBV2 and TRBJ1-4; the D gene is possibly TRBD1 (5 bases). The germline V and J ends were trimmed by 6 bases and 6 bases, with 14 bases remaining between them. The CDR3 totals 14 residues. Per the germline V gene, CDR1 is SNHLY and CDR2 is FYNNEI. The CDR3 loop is CASSSVTVDEKLFF. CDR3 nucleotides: TGTGCCAGCAGCTCGGTGACAGTAGATGAAAAACTGTTTTTT.

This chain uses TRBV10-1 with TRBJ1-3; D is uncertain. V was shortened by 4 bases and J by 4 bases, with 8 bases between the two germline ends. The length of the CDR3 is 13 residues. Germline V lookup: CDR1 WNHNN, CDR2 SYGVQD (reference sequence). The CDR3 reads CASSAARGNTIYF. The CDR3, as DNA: TGCGCCAGCAGTGCCGCCCGCGGAAACACCATATATTTT.

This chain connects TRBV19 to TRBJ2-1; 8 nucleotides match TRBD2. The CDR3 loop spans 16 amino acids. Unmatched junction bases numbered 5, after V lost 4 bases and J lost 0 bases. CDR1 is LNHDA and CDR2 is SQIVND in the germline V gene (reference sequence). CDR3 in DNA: TGTGCCAGTAGTAGAAGCGGGAGAAACTCCTACAATGAGCAGTTCTTC. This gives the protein CASSRSGRNSYNEQFF.

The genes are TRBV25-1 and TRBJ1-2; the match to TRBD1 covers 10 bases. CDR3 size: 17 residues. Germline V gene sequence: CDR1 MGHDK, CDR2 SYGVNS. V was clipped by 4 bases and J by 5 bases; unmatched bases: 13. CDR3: CASSGLINPGQGYGYTF. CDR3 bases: TGTGCCAGCAGTGGATTAATAAACCCGGGACAGGGGTATGGCTACACCTTC.

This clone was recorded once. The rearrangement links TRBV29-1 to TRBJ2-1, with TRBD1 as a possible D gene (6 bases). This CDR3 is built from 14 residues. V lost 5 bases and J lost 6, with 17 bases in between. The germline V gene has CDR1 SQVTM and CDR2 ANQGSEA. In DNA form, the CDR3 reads TGCAGCGTTCCAGGGGCAGGGGCGGGCAATGAGCAGTTCTTC. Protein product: CSVPGAGAGNEQFF.

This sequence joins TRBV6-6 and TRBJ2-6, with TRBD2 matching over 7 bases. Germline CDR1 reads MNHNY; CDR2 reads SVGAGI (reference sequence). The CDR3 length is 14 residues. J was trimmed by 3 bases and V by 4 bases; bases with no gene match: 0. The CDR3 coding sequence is TGTGCCAGCAGTTGGGGGGGTGGGGCCAACGTCCTGACTTTC. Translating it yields CASSWGGGANVLTF.